These 26 T cell receptor beta chains share one sample of origin, sequenced in a study of identical twins. In TCRdb, the 5' RACE reads were re-called with MiXCR into one record per CDR3 protein. The sample has 450,000 or so distinct CDR3 sequences, over 12% seen once. The same data also contributed to another study, on yellow fever vaccine responses in identical twins.

What was sequenced was CD4+ T cells sorted from blood. The source is a woman under 30 in good health.

V is TRBV7-2 and J is TRBJ2-4; D gene unclear. The germline CDR1 and CDR2 sequences are SGHTA and FQGNSA. The V and J ends lost 5 bases and 9 bases respectively, with 17 bases between them. The CDR3 sequence is 14 residues long. In DNA, the CDR3 is TGTGCCAGCAGCCCTAACCCATCACGGGCCATTCAGTACTTC. It yields the protein CASSPNPSRAIQYF.

The chain carries TRBV7-8 and TRBJ1-6; D not resolved. This CDR3 comprises 15 residues. Germline V gene data show CDR1 as SGHVS and CDR2 as FQNEAQ. Deletions cut 0 bases from V and 6 bases from J, with 9 bases between. CDR3 bases: TGTGCCAGCAGCTTAGCGACGGGTTTTAATTCACCCCTCCACTTT. As protein: CASSLATGFNSPLHF.

This clonotype was seen a handful of times. The rearrangement joins TRBV6-5 to TRBJ1-2; possible D gene TRBD1, 5 bases. Deletions cut 7 bases from V and 8 bases from J, with 11 bases between. In germline, CDR1 is MNHEY, CDR2 SVGAGI. The CDR3 consists of 11 residues. The CDR3 DNA sequence: TGTGCCAGCAAAAGGGACGTCGGCTACACCTTC. The encoded protein is CASKRDVGYTF.

The table lists this clonotype with a few counts. This chain joins TRBV12-3 or TRBV12-4 and TRBJ2-2; 7 bases are a match to TRBD2. After removal of 4 bases from V and 4 bases from J, the junction contained 12 bases not matched to a gene. The CDR3 is made up of 17 amino acids. The CDR3 protein is CASSSVLAGDLTGELFF. The DNA for the CDR3 is TGTGCCAGCAGTTCCGTATTGGCGGGGGACCTCACCGGGGAGCTGTTTTTT.

A few counts support this clonotype. The rearrangement uses TRBV3-1 and TRBJ1-5; no clear D. The CDR3 extends over 14 amino acids. V was pared by 1 base and J by 0 bases, with 4 bases between. The germline CDR1 and CDR2 sequences are LGHDT and YNNKEL (reference sequence). The CDR3 reads CASSQGSSNQPQHF. The CDR3 coding sequence is TGTGCCAGCAGCCAAGGCTCTAGCAATCAGCCCCAGCATTTT.

There are a few counts of this clonotype. This chain links TRBV6-5 with TRBJ1-6; D is ambiguous. Trimming took 4 bases from V and 6 from J, leaving 16 bases between them. CDR3 length: 16 residues. Germline CDR1 and CDR2: MNHEY and SVGAGI. The CDR3 sequence is CASSSGRRAINSPLHF. For the CDR3, the DNA is TGTGCCAGCAGTTCTGGACGGAGGGCAATTAATTCACCCCTCCACTTT.

The V call is TRBV24-1, the J call TRBJ2-1; 10 bases match TRBD2. This CDR3 comprises 16 residues. Losses at the gene ends were 2 bases for V and 7 bases for J; bases not matched to a gene: 7. Germline values: CDR1 KGHDR, CDR2 SFDVKD. This chain's CDR3 is CATSDSASGSRNEQFF. DNA of the CDR3: TGTGCCACCAGTGATTCTGCTAGCGGGAGTCGGAATGAGCAGTTCTTC.

The chain uses TRBV4-2 and TRBJ1-1; D remains ambiguous. Between the trimmed V and J ends, which lost 0 bases and 1 base, there was a span of 6 bases. Germline CDR1 LGHNA, CDR2 YNFKEQ. CDR3 size: 14 residues. The CDR3 spells CASSQDPQNTEAFF. Here the CDR3 DNA reads TGTGCCAGCAGCCAAGACCCCCAGAACACTGAAGCTTTCTTT.

This clonotype was counted only a few times. The rearrangement links TRBV25-1 to TRBJ1-6; D possibly corresponds to TRBD1 (5 bases). Looked up from germline, CDR1 is MGHDK and CDR2 is SYGVNS. Trimming stripped 2 bases from V and 8 bases from J, with 13 bases between. This CDR3 has 15 amino acids. CDR3 in DNA: TGTGCCAGCAGTGAACCAGGGACGATTCATTCACCCCTCCACTTT. This sequence encodes CASSEPGTIHSPLHF.

This clonotype was observed a single time. The V gene is TRBV5-1, the J gene TRBJ2-5; 12 nucleotides match TRBD1. Germline V CDR1 and CDR2: SGHRS, YFSETQ. After removal of 3 bases from V and 4 bases from J, the junction contained 1 base not matched to a gene. This CDR3 region has 14 residues. The CDR3 nucleotides read TGCGCCAGCAGCTCGGGACAGGGGGCAGAGACCCAGTACTTC. Its protein product is CASSSGQGAETQYF.

V is TRBV7-9 and J is TRBJ1-1; tentatively, D is TRBD1 (5 bases). There are 14 residues in the CDR3. Germline V gene data show CDR1 as SEHNR and CDR2 as FQNEAQ (reference sequence). The V gene lost 2 bases and the J gene lost 3 bases, with 10 bases spanning the gap. CDR3 coding DNA: TGTGCCAGCAGCTTAACGGGGCTAGACACTGAAGCTTTCTTT. The encoded protein is CASSLTGLDTEAFF.

This rearrangement joins TRBV7-9 to TRBJ1-1; 8 nucleotides line up with TRBD1. V trimming: 5 bases; J trimming: 4 bases; junction bases outside the gene matches: 9. The length of the CDR3 is 15 residues. Germline V gene data show CDR1 as SEHNR and CDR2 as FQNEAQ (reference sequence). CDR3 DNA: TGTGCCAGCAGCCCAGGACAGGGTGGGAGCACTGAAGCTTTCTTT. Translation gives CASSPGQGGSTEAFF.

Only a few counts were recorded for this clonotype. This chain links TRBV6-2 or TRBV6-3 with TRBJ2-7, with D perhaps TRBD2 (5 bases). The CDR3 is 13 amino acids. Germline V gives CDR1 MNHEY, CDR2 SVGEGT. The V end was cut by 2 bases, the J end by 6 bases, with 11 bases between. CDR3 amino acids: CASSYLEGLEQYF. In DNA, the CDR3 is TGTGCCAGCAGTTACCTAGAAGGACTCGAGCAGTACTTC.

V is TRBV5-1 and J is TRBJ2-5, with 8 bases identical to TRBD1. This CDR3 is built from 14 residues. V gave up 4 bases and J gave up 5 bases; unmatched junction bases: 7. In germline, CDR1 is SGHRS, CDR2 YFSETQ. CDR3: CASSPDRVDETQYF. In nucleotides, the CDR3 is TGCGCCAGCAGCCCGGACAGGGTAGATGAGACCCAGTACTTC.

The CDR3 region has the DNA TGCAGTGCCGCACTGGTGCCTAGCTCCTACAATGAGCAGTTCTTC. Translation: CSAALVPSSYNEQFF. The V call is TRBV20-1, the J call TRBJ2-1; no definite D call. Trimming removed 6 bases from V and 0 bases from J, with 15 bases in between. The CDR3 runs 15 residues. Per the germline V gene, CDR1 is DFQATT and CDR2 is SNEGSKA (reference sequence).

This clonotype has only a few counts. The V and J genes are TRBV28 and TRBJ2-2, with 9 nucleotides matching TRBD2. After removal of 3 bases from V and 4 bases from J, the junction contained 3 bases not matched to a gene. From germline, CDR1 is MDHEN and CDR2 SYDVKM. CDR3 length: 15 residues. CDR3 region: CASSFSGGVTGELFF. CDR3 nucleotides: TGTGCCAGCAGTTTTAGCGGGGGCGTCACCGGGGAGCTGTTTTTT.

This clonotype was detected ten times or more. This chain links TRBV6-4 with TRBJ2-3, with TRBD1 matching 8 bases. The CDR3 has 15 amino acids. Trimming cost V 2 bases and J 5 bases; bases outside gene matches: 6. Germline V lookup: CDR1 MRHNA, CDR2 SNTAGT. The CDR3 region has the DNA TGTGCCAGCAGTGACACAGGGGGTACGGGAGATACGCAGTATTTT. This sequence encodes CASSDTGGTGDTQYF.

The sample holds a few counts of this clonotype. The rearrangement uses TRBV6-1 and TRBJ2-2; TRBD2 matches at 7 bases. The CDR3 has 17 amino acids. In germline, CDR1 is MNHNS, CDR2 SASEGT. V trimming: 4 bases; J trimming: 1 base; junction bases outside the gene matches: 9. CDR3 sequence reads: CASSGSGTILNTGELFF. The CDR3, as DNA: TGTGCCAGCAGTGGCTCCGGGACTATCCTGAACACCGGGGAGCTGTTTTTT.

This clonotype was picked up a small number of times. The V and J genes are TRBV5-1 and TRBJ2-2; 9 nucleotides match TRBD2. The CDR3 runs to 17 residues. Germline lookup yields CDR1 SGHRS and CDR2 YFSETQ. The V segment lost 2 bases and the J segment 5 bases; nucleotides outside the gene matches: 10. The CDR3 DNA sequence: TGCGCCAGCAGCTTTGGGGTAGCGGGAGTCTTAACCGGGGAGCTGTTTTTT. Translation gives CASSFGVAGVLTGELFF.

The J gene is TRBJ2-5, the V gene TRBV12-3 or TRBV12-4, with 7 bases identical to TRBD1. There are 14 residues in the CDR3. J lost 1 base, V lost 5 bases, and 4 bases had no gene match. The DNA for the CDR3 is TGTGCCAGCAGTGGGACAGTCTCCCAAGAGACCCAGTACTTC. Protein: CASSGTVSQETQYF.

The J gene is TRBJ2-5, the V gene TRBV20-1; D is possibly TRBD2 (7 bases). The ends were cut back, 0 bases at V and 10 bases at J, with 18 bases in the middle. CDR1 is DFQATT, CDR2 SNEGSKA, per germline (reference sequence). The CDR3 is made up of 14 amino acids. The CDR3 DNA follows: TGCAGTGCTAGAGACACAGGGAGGGGCATCGGCCAGTACTTC. This sequence encodes CSARDTGRGIGQYF.

The rearrangement joins TRBV29-1 to TRBJ2-7, with unresolved D. The CDR3 has 11 amino acids. Germline V gives CDR1 SQVTM, CDR2 ANQGSEA. V was clipped by 2 bases and J by 7 bases, with 9 bases between them. The DNA for the CDR3 is TGCAGCGTTGAACACCGTATGGAGCAGTACTTC. It codes for CSVEHRMEQYF.

This clonotype has more than one count but fewer than ten. The V call is TRBV28, the J call TRBJ2-7, with D possibly matching TRBD2 (5 bases). V was shortened by 7 bases and J by 1 base, with 23 bases between the two germline ends. This CDR3 is built from 17 residues. Germline CDR1 MDHEN, CDR2 SYDVKM. The CDR3 DNA follows: TGTGCCAGCATACAAACGGGTAGCGCGGTCCGTTCCTACGAGCAGTACTTC. Protein sequence: CASIQTGSAVRSYEQYF.

In this sample, this clonotype turned up many times. This sequence joins TRBV3-1 and TRBJ2-5, with D perhaps matching TRBD1 (6 bases). Germline CDR1 LGHDT, CDR2 YNNKEL (reference sequence). Trimming left V 2 bases short and J 4 bases short, with 8 bases between. This CDR3 spans 13 amino acids. CDR3 sequence (DNA): TGTGCCAGCAGCCAACCCAGGGGAGAGACCCAGTACTTC. This encodes CASSQPRGETQYF.

This clonotype was seen only a few times. V gene TRBV12-5 combines with J gene TRBJ2-7; D perhaps matches TRBD2 (5 bases). The ends were cut back, 6 bases at V and 2 bases at J, with 14 bases in the middle. This CDR3 spans 14 amino acids. Germline loops: CDR1 LGHNT, CDR2 FRNRAP. In DNA, the CDR3 is TGTGCTAGTGGAACAGCGGTTCCGCCCTACGAGCAGTACTTC. Its protein is CASGTAVPPYEQYF.

This chain uses TRBV27 with TRBJ2-7; 11 nucleotides align to TRBD2. J gave up 3 bases and V 5 bases, and 9 bases lay outside the gene matches. CDR1 MNHEY and CDR2 SMNVEV come from the germline V gene (reference sequence). This CDR3 is 16 amino acids long. CDR3 DNA sequence: TGTGCCAGCAGTCCGGGGACTAGCGGAAAAGTCTACGAGCAGTACTTC. Amino acids: CASSPGTSGKVYEQYF.